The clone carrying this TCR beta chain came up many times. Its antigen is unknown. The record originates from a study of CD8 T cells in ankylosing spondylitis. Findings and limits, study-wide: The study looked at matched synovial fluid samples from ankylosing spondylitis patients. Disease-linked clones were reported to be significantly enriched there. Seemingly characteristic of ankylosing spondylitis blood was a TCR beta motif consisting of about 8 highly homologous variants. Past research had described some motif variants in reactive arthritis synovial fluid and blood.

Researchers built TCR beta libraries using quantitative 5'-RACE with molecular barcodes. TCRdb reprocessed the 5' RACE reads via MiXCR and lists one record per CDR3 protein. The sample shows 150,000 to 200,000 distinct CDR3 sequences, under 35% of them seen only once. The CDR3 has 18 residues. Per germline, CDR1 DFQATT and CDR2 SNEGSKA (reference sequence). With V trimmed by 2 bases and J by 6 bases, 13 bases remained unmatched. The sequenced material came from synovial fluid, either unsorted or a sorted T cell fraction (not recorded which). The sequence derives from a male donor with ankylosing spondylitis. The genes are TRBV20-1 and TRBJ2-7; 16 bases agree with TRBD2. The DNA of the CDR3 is TGCAGTGCTAGACACCCGGGACTAGCGGGAGGGCGCGTTGGCGAGCAGTACTTC. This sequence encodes CSARHPGLAGGRVGEQYF.